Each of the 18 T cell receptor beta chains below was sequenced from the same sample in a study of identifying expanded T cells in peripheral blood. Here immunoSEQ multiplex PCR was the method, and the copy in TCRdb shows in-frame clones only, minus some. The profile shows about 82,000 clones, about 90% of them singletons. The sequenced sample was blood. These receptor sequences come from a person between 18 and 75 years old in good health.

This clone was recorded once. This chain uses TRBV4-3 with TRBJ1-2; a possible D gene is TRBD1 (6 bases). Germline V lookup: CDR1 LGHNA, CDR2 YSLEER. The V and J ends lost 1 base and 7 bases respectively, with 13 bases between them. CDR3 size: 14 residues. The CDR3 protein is CASSQASGGGGYTF. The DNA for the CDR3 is TGCGCCAGCAGCCAAGCATCCGGAGGGGGTGGCTACACCTTC.

In DNA, the CDR3 is TGTGCCAGCAGCCCCGGGTTGTCAGATACGCAGTATTTT. This sequence encodes CASSPGLSDTQYF. This chain joins TRBV5-4 and TRBJ2-3; D ambiguous. CDR3 length: 13 residues. V gave up 4 bases and J gave up 4 bases, with 10 bases separating them. CDR1 and CDR2 (germline): SGHNT, YYREEE (reference sequence).

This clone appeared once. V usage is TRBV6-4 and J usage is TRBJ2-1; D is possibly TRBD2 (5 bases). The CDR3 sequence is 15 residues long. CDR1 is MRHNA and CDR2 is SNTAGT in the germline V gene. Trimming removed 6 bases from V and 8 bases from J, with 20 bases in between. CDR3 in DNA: TGTGCCAGCAGCCTGCTTGCGGAGGCGGGCCATGAGCAGTTCTTC. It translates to CASSLLAEAGHEQFF.

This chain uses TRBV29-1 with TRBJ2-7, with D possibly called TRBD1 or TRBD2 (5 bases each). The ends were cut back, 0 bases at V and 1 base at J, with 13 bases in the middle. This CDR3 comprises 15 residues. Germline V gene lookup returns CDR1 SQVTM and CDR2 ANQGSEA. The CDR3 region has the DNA TGCAGCGTTGAAGATCGTCGGGACGGGTCCTACGAGCAGTACTTC. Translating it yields CSVEDRRDGSYEQYF.

This CDR3 reads CASSAGGQYEQYF. The CDR3 DNA follows: TGTGCCAGCAGTGCGGGGGGCCAGTACGAGCAGTACTTC. This sequence joins TRBV2 and TRBJ2-7, with D perhaps TRBD2 (7 bases). V was clipped by 4 bases and J by 4 bases, with 11 bases between them. Germline CDR1 and CDR2: SNHLY and FYNNEI. This CDR3 has 13 residues.

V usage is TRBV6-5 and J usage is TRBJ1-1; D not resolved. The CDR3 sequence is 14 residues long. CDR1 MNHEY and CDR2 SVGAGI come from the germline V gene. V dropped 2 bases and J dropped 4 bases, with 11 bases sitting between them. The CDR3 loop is CASSYGGGGTEAFF. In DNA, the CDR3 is TGTGCCAGCAGTTACGGCGGTGGTGGCACTGAAGCTTTCTTT.

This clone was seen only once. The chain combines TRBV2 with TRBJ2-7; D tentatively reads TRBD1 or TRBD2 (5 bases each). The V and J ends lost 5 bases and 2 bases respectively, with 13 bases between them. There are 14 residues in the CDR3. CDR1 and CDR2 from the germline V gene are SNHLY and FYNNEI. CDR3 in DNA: TGTGCCAGCAGTACCCAAGGGACGGCCTACGAGCAGTACTTC. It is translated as CASSTQGTAYEQYF.

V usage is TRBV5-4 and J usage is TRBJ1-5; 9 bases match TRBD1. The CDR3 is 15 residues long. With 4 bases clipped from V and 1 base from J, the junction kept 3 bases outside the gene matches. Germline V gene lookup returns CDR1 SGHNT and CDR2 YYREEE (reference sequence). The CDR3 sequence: CASSLQGASNQPQHF. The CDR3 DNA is TGTGCCAGCAGCCTACAGGGGGCAAGCAATCAGCCCCAGCATTTT.

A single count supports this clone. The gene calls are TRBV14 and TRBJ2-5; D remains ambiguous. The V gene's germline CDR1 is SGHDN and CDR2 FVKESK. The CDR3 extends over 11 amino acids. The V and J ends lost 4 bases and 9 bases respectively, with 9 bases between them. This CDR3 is CASSPGVAQYF. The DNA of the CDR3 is TGTGCCAGCAGCCCAGGCGTGGCCCAGTACTTC. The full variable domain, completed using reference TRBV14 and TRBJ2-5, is EAGVTQFPSHSVIEKGQTVTLRCDPISGHDNLYWYRRVMGKEIKFLLHFVKESKQDESGMPNNRFLAERTGGTYSTLKVQPAELEDSGVYFCASSPGVAQYFGPGTRLLVL.

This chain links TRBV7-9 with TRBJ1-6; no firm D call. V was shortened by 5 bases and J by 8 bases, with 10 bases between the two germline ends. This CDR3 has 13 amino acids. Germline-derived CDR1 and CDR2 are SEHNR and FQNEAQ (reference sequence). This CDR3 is CASSKRGDSPLHF. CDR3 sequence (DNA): TGTGCCAGCAGCAAACGTGGGGATTCACCCCTCCACTTT.

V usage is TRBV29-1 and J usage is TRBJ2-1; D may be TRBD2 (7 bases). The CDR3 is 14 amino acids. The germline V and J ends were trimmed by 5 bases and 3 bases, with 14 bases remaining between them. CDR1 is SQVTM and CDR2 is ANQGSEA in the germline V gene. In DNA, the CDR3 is TGCAGCGTTAGAGGGGGGGGACTCTACAATGAGCAGTTCTTC. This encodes CSVRGGGLYNEQFF.

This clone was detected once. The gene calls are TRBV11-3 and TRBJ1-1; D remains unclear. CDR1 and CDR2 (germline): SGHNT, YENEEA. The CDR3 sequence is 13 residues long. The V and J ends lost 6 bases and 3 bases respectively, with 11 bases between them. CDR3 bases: TGTGCCAGCAGGGAGGAAACTTACACTGAAGCTTTCTTT. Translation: CASREETYTEAFF.

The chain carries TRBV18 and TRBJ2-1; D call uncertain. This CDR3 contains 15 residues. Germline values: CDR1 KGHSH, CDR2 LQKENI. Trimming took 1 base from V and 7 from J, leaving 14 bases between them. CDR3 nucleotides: TGTGCCAGCTCACCACAGGAGTATGCCGGGAATGAGCAGTTCTTC. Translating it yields CASSPQEYAGNEQFF.

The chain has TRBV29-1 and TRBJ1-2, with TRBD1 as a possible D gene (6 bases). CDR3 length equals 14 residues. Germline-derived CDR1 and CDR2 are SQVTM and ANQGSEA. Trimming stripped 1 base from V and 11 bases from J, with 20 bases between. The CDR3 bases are TGCAGCGTTGAAGCGGGCGGGGGGCAATGGCTATACACCTTC. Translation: CSVEAGGGQWLYTF.

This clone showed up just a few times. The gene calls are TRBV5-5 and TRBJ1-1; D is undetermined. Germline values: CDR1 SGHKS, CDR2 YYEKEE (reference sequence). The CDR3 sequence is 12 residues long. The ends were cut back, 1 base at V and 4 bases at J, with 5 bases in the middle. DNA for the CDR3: TGTGCCAGCAGCTTGATCGGCACTGAAGCTTTCTTT. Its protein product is CASSLIGTEAFF.

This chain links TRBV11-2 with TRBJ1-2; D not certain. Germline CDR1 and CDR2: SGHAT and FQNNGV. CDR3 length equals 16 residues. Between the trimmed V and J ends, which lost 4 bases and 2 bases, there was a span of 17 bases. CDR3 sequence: CASSSRGRGGNYGYTF. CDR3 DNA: TGTGCCAGCAGCTCCCGAGGACGGGGTGGGAACTATGGCTACACCTTC.

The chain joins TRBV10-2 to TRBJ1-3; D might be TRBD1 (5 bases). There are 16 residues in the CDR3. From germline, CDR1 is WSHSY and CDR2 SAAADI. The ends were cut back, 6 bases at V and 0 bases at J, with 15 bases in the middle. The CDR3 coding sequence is TGCGCCAGCAGCGCTCGGGGGTCGAGCTCTGGAAACACCATATATTTT. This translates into CASSARGSSSGNTIYF.

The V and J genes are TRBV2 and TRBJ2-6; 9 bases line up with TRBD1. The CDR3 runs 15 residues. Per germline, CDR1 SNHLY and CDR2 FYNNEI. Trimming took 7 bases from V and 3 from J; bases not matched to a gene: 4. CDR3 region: CASTGTGIGANVLTF. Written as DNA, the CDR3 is TGTGCCAGCACCGGGACAGGGATTGGGGCCAACGTCCTGACTTTC.